The entry that follows covers one T cell receptor (beta chain) sequence. Its antigen is unknown. These data originate in a study of shared clonotypes between healthy human individuals. The length of the CDR3 is 14 residues. Per the germline V gene, CDR1 is SGHRS and CDR2 is YFSETQ. Between the trimmed V and J ends, which lost 0 bases and 10 bases, there was a span of 14 bases. Regarding the study as a whole: Clonotype sharing among donors was thought likely to change with sequencing depth. Estimated clonotype richness was generally higher in naive than memory subsets.

The donors were all Caucasian adults (living in Nashville, Tennessee). Only in-frame clones appear in the TCRdb table, and some are missing; sequencing was by immunoSEQ multiplex PCR. Altogether 1.4 million to 1.5 million clones are present, roughly 96% being singletons, with the ten largest covering approximately 1%. The rearrangement links TRBV5-1 to TRBJ2-1; a weak D match, TRBD1 (5 bases). The specimen was naive CD4+ T cells sorted from blood. Sample subset: CD45RA+ positively selected. This TCR was sampled from a young man in good health. CDR3 DNA sequence: TGCGCCAGCAGCTTGGTTGGCAGGGAAGGAGAGCAGTTCTTC. It encodes CASSLVGREGEQFF.